This T cell receptor beta chain appears in the sequencing data of a study of vaccination and CD4 T cells after COVID-19. Background on the study: Six males and four females, two Hispanic, made up the convalescents. Cells received overlapping spike peptides from SARS-CoV-2, HCoV-NL63, HCoV-OC43 and HCoV-229E as stimulation.

V lost 6 bases to trimming and J lost 2 bases, with 22 bases between them. Germline CDR1 reads MDHEN; CDR2 reads SYDVKM. The CDR3 covers 17 residues. Remarks on this clonotype: The antigen is not known.

Documented treatment: roughly ten-day PBMC culture with coronavirus spike peptide pools or control peptides (ViraFEST assay). Sequencing of cultured CD4+ T cell DNA used the Oncomine TCR Beta short-read assay. TCRdb passed the PCR reads through MiXCR, listing each CDR3 protein once. This sample carries 13,000 or so distinct CDR3 sequences, 55% to 65% of them seen once, and the ten largest clones take about an eighth. The rearrangement joins TRBV28 to TRBJ1-2; no reliable D call. The TCR sequence derives from a human donor who had recovered from COVID-19. What was sequenced was CD4+ T cells from blood, cultured in vitro. For the CDR3, the DNA is TGTGCCAGCAGCCAAAAATCGGCGCGGACCGCGAACTATGGCTACACCTTC. Encoded protein: CASSQKSARTANYGYTF.